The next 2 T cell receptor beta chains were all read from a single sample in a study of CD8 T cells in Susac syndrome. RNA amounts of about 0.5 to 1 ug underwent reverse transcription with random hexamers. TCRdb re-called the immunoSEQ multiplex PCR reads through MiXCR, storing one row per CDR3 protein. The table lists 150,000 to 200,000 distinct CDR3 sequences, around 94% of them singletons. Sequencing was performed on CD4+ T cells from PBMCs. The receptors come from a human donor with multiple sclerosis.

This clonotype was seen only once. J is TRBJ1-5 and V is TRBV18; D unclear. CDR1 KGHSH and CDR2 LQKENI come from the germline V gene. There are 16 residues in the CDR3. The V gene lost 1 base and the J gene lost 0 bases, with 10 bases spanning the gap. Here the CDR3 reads CASSPRAAYSNQPQHF. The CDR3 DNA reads TGTGCCAGCTCACCACGGGCAGCTTATAGCAATCAGCCCCAGCATTTT.

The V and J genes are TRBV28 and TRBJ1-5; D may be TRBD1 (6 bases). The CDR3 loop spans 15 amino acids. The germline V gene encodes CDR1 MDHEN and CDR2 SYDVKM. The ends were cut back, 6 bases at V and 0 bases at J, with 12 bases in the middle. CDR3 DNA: TGTGCCAGCAGCAAACAGGGATATAGCAATCAGCCCCAGCATTTT. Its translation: CASSKQGYSNQPQHF. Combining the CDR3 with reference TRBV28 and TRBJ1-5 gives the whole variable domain DVKVTQSSRYLVKRTGEKVFLECVQDMDHENMFWYRQDPGLGLRLIYFSYDVKMKEKGDIPEGYSVSREKKERFSLILESASTNQTSMYLCASSKQGYSNQPQHFGDGTRLSIL.